The 25 T cell receptor beta chains below come from one sample, sequenced in a study of cytomegalovirus exposure and HLA in healthy donors. Libraries were prepared by immunoSEQ multiplex PCR; TCRdb keeps only in-frame clonotypes and omits some of them. The data contain 200,000 to 300,000 clones, about nine tenths of them singletons. Sample: PBMCs. Receptors originate from a woman in her twenties or thirties in good health and CMV-seronegative.

The CDR3 nucleotides are TGTGCCAGCTCACGGGACAGGGCTGAGGAAAAACTGTTTTTT. Its translation is CASSRDRAEEKLFF. V usage is TRBV18 and J usage is TRBJ1-4, with 9 bases identical to TRBD1. The CDR3 runs to 14 residues. Trimming cost V 4 bases and J 8 bases; bases outside gene matches: 5. CDR1 is KGHSH, CDR2 LQKENI, per germline.

Only one count was recorded for this clone. The rearrangement joins TRBV9 to TRBJ2-1, with 9 bases aligning to TRBD1. J lost 8 bases, V lost 6 bases, and 12 bases had no gene match. Germline V lookup: CDR1 SGDLS, CDR2 YYNGEE. The CDR3 is made up of 15 amino acids. The CDR3 loop is CASILDTGGLDEQFF. The CDR3 bases are TGTGCCAGCATCCTCGACACAGGGGGCTTGGATGAGCAGTTCTTC. Full variable domain (rest looked up from reference TRBV9 and TRBJ2-1): DSGVTQTPKHLITATGQRVTLRCSPRSGDLSVYWYQQSLDQGLQFLIQYYNGEERAKGNILERFSAQQFPDLHSELNLSSLELGDSALYFCASILDTGGLDEQFFGPGTRLTVL.

The V gene is TRBV7-2, the J gene TRBJ2-7; 8 bases align to TRBD2. Trimming removed 5 bases from V and 7 bases from J; junction bases left unmatched: 10. The CDR3 covers 14 residues. The germline gives CDR1 SGHTA, CDR2 FQGNSA. CDR3 protein: CASSPQGLVGEQYF. For the CDR3, the DNA is TGTGCCAGCAGCCCCCAGGGACTAGTGGGGGAGCAGTACTTC.

The rearrangement uses TRBV28 and TRBJ2-7; D call uncertain. Germline-derived CDR1 and CDR2 are MDHEN and SYDVKM. This CDR3 spans 12 amino acids. V lost 8 bases and J lost 2, with 10 bases in between. The CDR3 loop reads CASCVEPYEQYF. CDR3 sequence (DNA): TGTGCCAGCTGTGTCGAGCCCTACGAGCAGTACTTC.

The chain has TRBV5-8 and TRBJ2-1; D unresolved. The germline V gene encodes CDR1 SGHTS and CDR2 YDEGEE. This CDR3 region has 15 residues. V lost 0 bases and J 1 base, leaving 8 bases between the germline ends. This CDR3 reads CASSLVPDSYNEQFF. The CDR3, as DNA: TGTGCCAGCAGCTTGGTGCCGGATTCCTACAATGAGCAGTTCTTC.

The chain links TRBV19 to TRBJ1-5; D unclear. CDR1 LNHDA and CDR2 SQIVND come from the germline V gene (reference sequence). The V end lost 3 bases, the J end lost 2 bases, and 17 bases lay between the germline ends. This CDR3 comprises 17 residues. The CDR3: CASSMFSGVEGNQPQHF. CDR3 sequence (DNA): TGTGCCAGTAGTATGTTTTCCGGGGTCGAAGGCAATCAGCCCCAGCATTTT.

The chain employs TRBV25-1 and TRBJ1-1; TRBD1 matches at 10 bases. Germline-derived CDR1 and CDR2 are MGHDK and SYGVNS. Losses at the gene ends were 6 bases for V and 7 bases for J; bases not matched to a gene: 20. The CDR3 covers 18 residues. CDR3 in amino acids: CASSAQEGDRGIGNEAFF. The CDR3 bases are TGTGCCAGCAGCGCCCAGGAAGGGGACAGGGGAATCGGGAATGAAGCTTTCTTT.

The chain couples TRBV7-3 to TRBJ2-3; D perhaps matches TRBD2 (6 bases). V lost 5 bases and J lost 2, with 17 bases in between. The CDR3 consists of 16 residues. Germline assignment: CDR1 SGHTA and CDR2 FQGTGA. The CDR3 bases are TGTGCCAGCAGCCTCCTCGGCGGAGGGACCACAGATACGCAGTATTTT. This gives the protein CASSLLGGGTTDTQYF.

The CDR3 reads CASSHCLIPRDYEQYF. The CDR3 DNA follows: TGCGCCAGCAGCCACTGCCTCATTCCGAGGGATTACGAGCAGTACTTC. The chain couples TRBV4-3 to TRBJ2-7; tentative D call: TRBD2 (5 bases). In germline, CDR1 is LGHNA, CDR2 YSLEER. The CDR3 extends over 16 amino acids. Deletions cut 3 bases from V and 4 bases from J, with 19 bases between.

This clone came up once. This chain uses TRBV5-6 with TRBJ1-2, with D perhaps matching TRBD1 (5 bases). The germline gives CDR1 SGHDT, CDR2 YYEEEE. V dropped 4 bases and J dropped 2 bases, with 9 bases sitting between them. The CDR3 runs 13 residues. CDR3 amino acids: CASSLGRNYGYTF. CDR3 nucleotide sequence: TGTGCCAGCAGCCTGGGACGGAACTATGGCTACACCTTC.

The rearrangement joins TRBV5-1 to TRBJ2-5, with D unresolved. CDR3 size: 13 residues. Germline CDR1 and CDR2: SGHRS and YFSETQ. With 0 bases removed from V and 5 bases from J, the gap between germline ends came to 8 bases. As DNA, the CDR3 is TGCGCCAGCAGCTTGGAGGGTAGTGAGACCCAGTACTTC. It specifies CASSLEGSETQYF.

V and J are TRBV7-9 and TRBJ2-5; D may be TRBD2 (6 bases). Germline loops: CDR1 SEHNR, CDR2 FQNEAQ (reference sequence). The V and J ends lost 0 bases and 2 bases respectively, with 7 bases between them. The CDR3 has 14 residues. CDR3 sequence: CASSLAGGQETQYF. In nucleotides, the CDR3 is TGTGCCAGCAGCTTAGCCGGGGGACAAGAGACCCAGTACTTC.

This clone was seen just once. The chain joins TRBV18 to TRBJ1-3; D may be TRBD1 (6 bases). Trimming stripped 5 bases from V and 0 bases from J, with 17 bases between. Germline V gene data show CDR1 as KGHSH and CDR2 as LQKENI. CDR3 length equals 17 residues. CDR3 sequence: CASSFSGASGSGNTIYF. The CDR3 coding sequence is TGTGCCAGCTCATTCTCAGGGGCGTCGGGCTCTGGAAACACCATATATTTT.

The chain carries TRBV28 and TRBJ2-1; D unclear. Germline V CDR1 and CDR2: MDHEN, SYDVKM. With 2 bases removed from V and 4 bases from J, the gap between germline ends came to 9 bases. This CDR3 is built from 14 residues. DNA for the CDR3: TGTGCCAGCAGTTTAGTTACTAAATACAATGAGCAGTTCTTC. Amino acid sequence: CASSLVTKYNEQFF. The variable domain in full, completed from reference TRBV28 and TRBJ2-1, reads DVKVTQSSRYLVKRTGEKVFLECVQDMDHENMFWYRQDPGLGLRLIYFSYDVKMKEKGDIPEGYSVSREKKERFSLILESASTNQTSMYLCASSLVTKYNEQFFGPGTRLTVL.

The chain uses TRBV5-1 and TRBJ2-2, with D unclear. There are 14 residues in the CDR3. Per germline, CDR1 SGHRS and CDR2 YFSETQ. The germline V and J ends were trimmed by 2 bases and 4 bases, with 9 bases remaining between them. CDR3 coding DNA: TGCGCCAGCAGCTTTAACAGAGGCACCGGGGAGCTGTTTTTT. Amino acids: CASSFNRGTGELFF.

V gene TRBV7-8 combines with J gene TRBJ2-7, with D perhaps being TRBD1 or TRBD2 (5 bases each). V dropped 8 bases and J dropped 1 base, with 12 bases sitting between them. CDR3 size: 13 residues. Germline V gene sequence: CDR1 SGHVS, CDR2 FQNEAQ. The CDR3 DNA reads TGTGCCAGCGCAGGGACCGCTTCCTACGAGCAGTACTTC. It is translated as CASAGTASYEQYF.

The chain couples TRBV11-3 to TRBJ2-5; the D is unclear. The CDR3 covers 17 residues. Trimming took 5 bases from V and 5 from J, leaving 24 bases between them. The germline CDR1 and CDR2 sequences are SGHNT and YENEEA. This CDR3 reads CASSPTQVTVFEETQYF. The CDR3 DNA reads TGTGCCAGCAGCCCCACCCAGGTTACCGTCTTTGAGGAGACCCAGTACTTC.

The chain is built from TRBV5-1 and TRBJ2-1, with 9 bases that match TRBD1. Losses at the gene ends were 5 bases for V and 4 bases for J; bases not matched to a gene: 7. CDR3 size: 15 residues. The germline V gene encodes CDR1 SGHRS and CDR2 YFSETQ. The CDR3 DNA reads as TGCGCCAGCAGTCATCCGGGACAGGGATACAATGAGCAGTTCTTC. The encoded protein is CASSHPGQGYNEQFF.

This clone appeared a few times. This same CDR3 is encoded by further DNA sequences in the sample. The CDR3 bases are TGTGCCAGCAGTTTGTGGGGTAGCAATCAGCCCCAGCATTTT. Protein product: CASSLWGSNQPQHF. The chain links TRBV28 to TRBJ1-5; D gene unclear. This CDR3 is 14 amino acids long. V was shortened by 3 bases and J by 0 bases, with 6 bases between the two germline ends. Germline CDR1 reads MDHEN; CDR2 reads SYDVKM.

V gene TRBV30 combines with J gene TRBJ1-1, with D possibly being TRBD1 (5 bases). CDR3 size: 14 residues. Germline CDR1 GTSNPN, CDR2 SVGIG (reference sequence). Deletions cut 5 bases from V and 0 bases from J, with 13 bases between. The CDR3 DNA follows: TGTGCCTGGTGGGGGTCCGGCTTGAACACTGAAGCTTTCTTT. Translated: CAWWGSGLNTEAFF. Complete variable domain (other parts from reference TRBV30 and TRBJ1-1): SQTIHQWPATLVQPVGSPLSLECTVEGTSNPNLYWYRQAAGRGLQLLFYSVGIGQISSEVPQNLSASRPQDRQFILSSKKLLLSDSGFYLCAWWGSGLNTEAFFGQGTRLTVV.

This clone occurred once. This sequence joins TRBV20-1 and TRBJ2-3; D gene unclear. Trimming shortened V by 5 bases and J by 6 bases, and 9 bases separated the two germline ends. The CDR3 has 11 amino acids. The germline V gene encodes CDR1 DFQATT and CDR2 SNEGSKA (reference sequence). The DNA of the CDR3 is TGCAGTGCTTCAGGCGGCGATACGCAGTATTTT. It yields the protein CSASGGDTQYF.

The rearrangement uses TRBV11-1 and TRBJ2-5, with D possibly being TRBD1 or TRBD2 (5 bases each). With 5 bases removed from V and 2 bases from J, the gap between germline ends came to 12 bases. There are 14 residues in the CDR3. CDR1 SGHAT and CDR2 FQDESV come from the germline V gene (reference sequence). CDR3 bases: TGTGCCAGCAGCCAACTAGGGGCACAAGAGACCCAGTACTTC. Translated: CASSQLGAQETQYF.

This rearrangement joins TRBV5-1 to TRBJ2-2; TRBD1 aligns across 8 bases. The CDR3 extends over 15 amino acids. From germline, CDR1 is SGHRS and CDR2 YFSETQ. The V segment lost 3 bases and the J segment 5 bases; nucleotides outside the gene matches: 6. This CDR3 is CASSSRQGSTGELFF. The CDR3 DNA follows: TGCGCCAGCAGCTCACGACAGGGGAGTACCGGGGAGCTGTTTTTT.

The chain joins TRBV2 to TRBJ2-3, with 7 bases fitting TRBD2. There are 15 residues in the CDR3. The V gene end was trimmed by 5 bases and the J gene end by 0 bases; junction bases not matched to a gene: 5. Germline loops: CDR1 SNHLY, CDR2 FYNNEI. Here the CDR3 DNA reads TGTGCCAGCAGTCTAGCGGAGCTGAGCACAGATACGCAGTATTTT. Its translation: CASSLAELSTDTQYF.

This clone was detected once. The chain carries TRBV5-1 and TRBJ1-1; perhaps TRBD1 as D (5 bases). The germline V gene has CDR1 SGHRS and CDR2 YFSETQ. CDR3 length equals 16 residues. V lost 0 bases and J 0 bases, leaving 12 bases between the germline ends. The CDR3 DNA reads TGCGCCAGCAGCTTGGAGGGTGGCAGGGTGAACACTGAAGCTTTCTTT. Residues: CASSLEGGRVNTEAFF.